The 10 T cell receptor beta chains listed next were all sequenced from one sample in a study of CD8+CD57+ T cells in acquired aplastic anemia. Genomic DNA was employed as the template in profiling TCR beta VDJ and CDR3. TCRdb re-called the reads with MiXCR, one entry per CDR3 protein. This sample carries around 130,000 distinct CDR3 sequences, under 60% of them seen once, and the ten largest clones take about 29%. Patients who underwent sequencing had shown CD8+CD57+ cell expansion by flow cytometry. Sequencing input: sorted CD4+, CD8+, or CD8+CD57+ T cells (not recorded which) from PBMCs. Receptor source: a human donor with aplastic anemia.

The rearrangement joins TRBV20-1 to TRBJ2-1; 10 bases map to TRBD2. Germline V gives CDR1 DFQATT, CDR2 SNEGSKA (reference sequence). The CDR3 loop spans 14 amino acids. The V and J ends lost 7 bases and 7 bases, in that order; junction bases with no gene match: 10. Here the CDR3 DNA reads TGCAGTGTTCCGTCAGCGGGAGGGGGTAATGAGCAGTTCTTC. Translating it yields CSVPSAGGGNEQFF.

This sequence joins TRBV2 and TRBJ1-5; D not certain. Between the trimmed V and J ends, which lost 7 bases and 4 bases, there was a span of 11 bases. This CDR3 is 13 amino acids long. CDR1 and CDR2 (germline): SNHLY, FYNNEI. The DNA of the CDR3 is TGTGCCAGCATCGGAGGGTTAAATCAGCCCCAGCATTTT. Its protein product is CASIGGLNQPQHF. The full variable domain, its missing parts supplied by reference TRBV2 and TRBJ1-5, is EPEVTQTPSHQVTQMGQEVILRCVPISNHLYFYWYRQILGQKVEFLVSFYNNEISEKSEIFDDQFSVERPDGSNFTLKIRSTKLEDSAMYFCASIGGLNQPQHFGDGTRLSIL.

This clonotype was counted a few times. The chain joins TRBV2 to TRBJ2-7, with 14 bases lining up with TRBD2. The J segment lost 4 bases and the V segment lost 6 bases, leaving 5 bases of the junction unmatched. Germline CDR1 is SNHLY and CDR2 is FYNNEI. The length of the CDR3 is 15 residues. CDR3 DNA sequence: TGTGCCAGCAGGATTGGACTAGCGGGAGGTTACGAGCAGTACTTC. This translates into CASRIGLAGGYEQYF.

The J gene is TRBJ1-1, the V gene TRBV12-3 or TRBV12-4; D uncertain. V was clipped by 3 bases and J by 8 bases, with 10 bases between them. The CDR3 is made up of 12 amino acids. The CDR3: CASSFGHGEAFF. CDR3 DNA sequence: TGTGCCAGCAGTTTCGGCCACGGGGAAGCTTTCTTT.

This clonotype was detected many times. The DNA of the CDR3 is TGTGCCAGCAGCTCATGGACAGTGCAGATGAACACTGAAGCTTTCTTT. Protein product: CASSSWTVQMNTEAFF. The V call is TRBV13, the J call TRBJ1-1, with D perhaps TRBD1 (6 bases). Germline assignment: CDR1 PRHDT and CDR2 FYEKMQ (reference sequence). Trimming shortened V by 4 bases and J by 0 bases, and 15 bases separated the two germline ends. This CDR3 spans 16 amino acids.

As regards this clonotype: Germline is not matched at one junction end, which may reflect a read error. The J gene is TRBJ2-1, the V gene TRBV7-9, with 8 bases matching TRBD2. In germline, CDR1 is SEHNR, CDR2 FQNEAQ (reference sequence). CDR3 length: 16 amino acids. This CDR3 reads CASSHSTGGEYNEQFF. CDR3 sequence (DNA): TGCGCCAGCAGCCATTCCACGGGGGGGGAATACAATGAGCAGTTCTTC.

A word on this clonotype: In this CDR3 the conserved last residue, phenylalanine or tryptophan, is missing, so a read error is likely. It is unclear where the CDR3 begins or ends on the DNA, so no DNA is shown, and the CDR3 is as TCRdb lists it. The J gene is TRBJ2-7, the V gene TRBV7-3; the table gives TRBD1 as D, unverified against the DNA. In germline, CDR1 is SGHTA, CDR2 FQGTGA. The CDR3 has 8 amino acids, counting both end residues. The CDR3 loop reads CASSPPGQ.

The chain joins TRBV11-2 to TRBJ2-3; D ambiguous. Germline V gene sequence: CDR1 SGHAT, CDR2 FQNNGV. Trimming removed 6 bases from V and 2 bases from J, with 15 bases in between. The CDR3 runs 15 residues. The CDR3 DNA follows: TGTGCCAGCAGAGAGGATGGAGTAAACACAGATACGCAGTATTTT. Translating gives CASREDGVNTDTQYF.

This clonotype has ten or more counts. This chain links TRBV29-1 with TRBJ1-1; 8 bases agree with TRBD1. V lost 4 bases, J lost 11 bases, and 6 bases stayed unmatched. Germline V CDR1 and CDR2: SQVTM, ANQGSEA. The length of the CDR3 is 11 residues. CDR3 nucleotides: TGCAGCGTTGGGACAGGGAAAGGGGCTTTCTTT. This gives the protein CSVGTGKGAFF.

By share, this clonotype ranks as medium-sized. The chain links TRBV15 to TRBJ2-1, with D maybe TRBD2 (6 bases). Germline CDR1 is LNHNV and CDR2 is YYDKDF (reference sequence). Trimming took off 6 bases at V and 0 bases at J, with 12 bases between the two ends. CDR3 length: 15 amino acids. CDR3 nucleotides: TGTGCCACCAGTCGGGACTCGAGCTCCTACAATGAGCAGTTCTTC. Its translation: CATSRDSSSYNEQFF.